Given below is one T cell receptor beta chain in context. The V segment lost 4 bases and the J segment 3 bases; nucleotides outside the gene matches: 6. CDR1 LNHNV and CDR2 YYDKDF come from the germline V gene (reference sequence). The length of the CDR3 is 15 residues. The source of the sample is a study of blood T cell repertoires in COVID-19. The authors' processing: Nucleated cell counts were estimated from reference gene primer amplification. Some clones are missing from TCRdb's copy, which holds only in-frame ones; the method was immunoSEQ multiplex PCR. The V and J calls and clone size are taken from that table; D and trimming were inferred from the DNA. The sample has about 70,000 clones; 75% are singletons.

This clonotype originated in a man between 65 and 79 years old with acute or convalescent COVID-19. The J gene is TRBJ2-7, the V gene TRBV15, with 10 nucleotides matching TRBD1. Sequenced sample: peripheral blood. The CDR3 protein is CATSNPTGGFYEQYF. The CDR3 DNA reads TGTGCCACCAGCAACCCGACAGGGGGCTTCTACGAGCAGTACTTC.